Listed below are T cell receptor beta chains from one sample, sequenced in a study of T cell responses to AZD1222 COVID-19 vaccine. Only in-frame clones appear in the TCRdb table, and some are missing; sequencing was by immunoSEQ multiplex PCR. Of under 200,000 clones detected, 88% appear once; the ten largest clones hold roughly 25%. The source was peripheral blood, collected 28 days after the second AZD1222 dose. All receptors derive from an adult who received the AZD1222 COVID-19 vaccine. The CDR3 runs from the conserved cysteine through the conserved F or W. Fields, in order: J gene, clone size, CDR3 length, D gene, V gene, CDR3 DNA, CDR3 protein. D genes are given only for firm matches. Expanded clones are given a class, and other clones once, few, many or no size at all.

>TRBJ2-3|.|14|.|TRBV9
TGTGCCAGCAGCGTAGGGGGAGATAGAAATACGCAGTATTTT
CASSVGGDRNTQYF
>TRBJ2-2|few|13|.|TRBV9
TGTGCCAGCAGCGTAGCAGGGATGGGGGAGCTGTTTTTT
CASSVAGMGELFF
>TRBJ2-7|.|13|.|TRBV30
TGTGCCTGGAGTGTTAGCGGATACTACGAGCAGTACTTC
CAWSVSGYYEQYF
>TRBJ1-5|.|15|TRBD1|TRBV7-2
TGTGCCAGCAGCCAACAGGGGACCAGCAATCAGCCCCAGCATTTT
CASSQQGTSNQPQHF
>TRBJ2-7|once|16|TRBD2|TRBV3-1/TRBV3-2
TGTGCCAGCAGTCCACGACTAGCGGGGATCTCCTACGAGCAGTACTTC
CASSPRLAGISYEQYF
>TRBJ2-7|.|15|.|TRBV7-8
TGTGCCAGCAGGTCCGCGCTAGATCTGAGGATTGAGCAGTACTTC
CASRSALDLRIEQYF
>TRBJ1-2|.|15|TRBD1|TRBV28
TGTGCCAGCAGACCCACAGGGGGCGCGGACTATGGCTACACCTTC
CASRPTGGADYGYTF
>TRBJ2-3|.|16|TRBD2|TRBV29-1
TGCAGCGTTGAAGCGGTATCTAGCGGGAGGATAGATACGCAGTATTTT
CSVEAVSSGRIDTQYF
>TRBJ2-5|.|18|TRBD2|TRBV7-2
TGTGCCAGCAGCTTAGGACGGGCTAGCGGCCTACGGGCGGAGACCCAGTACTTC
CASSLGRASGLRAETQYF
>TRBJ2-6|.|17|.|TRBV28
TGTGCCAGCAGTTTCGCCGCGACAGCCTCTGGGGCCAACGTCCTGACTTTC
CASSFAATASGANVLTF
>TRBJ2-3|.|14|TRBD1|TRBV29-1
TGCAGCGTGGGGGGACAGGGGGTTCCAGATACGCAGTATTTT
CSVGGQGVPDTQYF
>TRBJ2-7|.|13|.|TRBV4-3
TGCGCCAGCAGCCAAGTCGTAATGGACGAGCAGTACTTC
CASSQVVMDEQYF
>TRBJ2-5|once|12|.|TRBV30
TGTGCCTGGAGTGCGTTTGGGGAGACCCAGTACTTC
CAWSAFGETQYF
>TRBJ1-5|.|13|.|TRBV2
TGTGCCAGCATCCTGGACAGCAATCAGCCCCAGCATTTT
CASILDSNQPQHF
>TRBJ1-1|once|15|.|TRBV15
TGTGCCACCAGCAGAGAGACAGGTTTTTACACTGAAGCTTTCTTT
CATSRETGFYTEAFF
>TRBJ1-5|.|17|TRBD1|TRBV5-6
TGTGCCAGCAGCTTGGGGCGGGGACAGGGGGCGACTCAGCCCCAGCATTTT
CASSLGRGQGATQPQHF
>TRBJ2-5|.|15|TRBD2|TRBV6-5
TGTGCCAGCAGTTCAAACCCGACTAGCTTCGAGACCCAGTACTTC
CASSSNPTSFETQYF
>TRBJ2-1|.|15|TRBD2|TRBV9
TGTGCCAGCAGCCGTAGCGGGAGGGCCTTCGATGAGCAGTTCTTC
CASSRSGRAFDEQFF
>TRBJ1-2|.|14|.|TRBV19
TGTGCCACTGCGCCGGGACCAAGTAACTATGGCTACACCTTC
CATAPGPSNYGYTF
>TRBJ2-1|once|15|.|TRBV24-1
TGTGCCACCAGTGATTCCCGACAGGCATACAATGAGCAGTTCTTC
CATSDSRQAYNEQFF
>TRBJ1-2|.|15|.|TRBV3-1/TRBV3-2
TGTGCCAGCAGCCAAGATAGGGCAGGGGAGGCTGGCTACACCTTC
CASSQDRAGEAGYTF
>TRBJ1-2|.|16|.|TRBV4-2
TGTGCCAGCAGCCAAGATAAGGCCGGGACGGTCGAGGGCTACACCTTC
CASSQDKAGTVEGYTF
>TRBJ2-4|.|13|TRBD1|TRBV19
TGTGCCAGTACCCAGGGGGCTGGAAACATTCAGTACTTC
CASTQGAGNIQYF
>TRBJ2-3|once|15|TRBD2|TRBV27
TGTGCCAGCAGCCCGACTAGCGGGAGGGCAGATACGCAGTATTTT
CASSPTSGRADTQYF
>TRBJ1-5|.|12|.|TRBV28
TGTGCCAGCAGTCTGCTAAATCAGCCCCAGCATTTT
CASSLLNQPQHF
>TRBJ1-5|.|16|.|TRBV28
TGTGCCAGCAGCCCCTCCGGTAGGGATAGCAATCAGCCCCAGCATTTT
CASSPSGRDSNQPQHF
>TRBJ1-1|.|13|.|TRBV12-3/TRBV12-4
TGTGCCAGCACCCAAAATACGAACACTGAAGCTTTCTTT
CASTQNTNTEAFF
>TRBJ1-1|.|12|.|TRBV28
TGTGCCAGCAGTTTTCAGTACACTGAAGCTTTCTTT
CASSFQYTEAFF
>TRBJ1-1|.|14|TRBD1|TRBV27
TGTGCCAGCAGAAACAGGGGGGGAACCACTGAAGCTTTCTTT
CASRNRGGTTEAFF
>TRBJ2-7|.|15|TRBD1|TRBV7-9
TGTGCCAGCAGCATCGACAGGGGGTCATCCTACGAGCAGTACTTC
CASSIDRGSSYEQYF
>TRBJ1-6|.|17|.|TRBV27
TGTGCCAGCAGTTTAATTTCTGGGTTGGCCTATAATTCACCCCTCCACTTT
CASSLISGLAYNSPLHF
>TRBJ1-4|.|15|.|TRBV13
TGTGCCAGCAGCGCCTATTTGACCGGAGATGAAAAACTGTTTTTT
CASSAYLTGDEKLFF
>TRBJ2-3|.|14|.|TRBV29-1
TGCAGCGTTGAATCCAGGCTAAGCACAGATACGCAGTATTTT
CSVESRLSTDTQYF
>TRBJ2-7|.|17|.|TRBV19
TGTGCCAGTAGTGTCCCACCCCGACTTGGGGTCTCCTACGAGCAGTACTTC
CASSVPPRLGVSYEQYF
>TRBJ2-1|.|13|TRBD1|TRBV10-1
TGCGCCAGCGCCGGGACAGGTTACAATGAGCAGTTCTTC
CASAGTGYNEQFF
>TRBJ2-7|.|16|TRBD1|TRBV9
TGTGCCAGCAGCGTATCAACGGGACAGGGGAGCGGCGAGCAGTACTTC
CASSVSTGQGSGEQYF
>TRBJ1-1|.|15|TRBD1|TRBV11-1
TGTGCCAGCAGCAAGTGGACAGGGGCCCTTGCTGAAGCTTTCTTT
CASSKWTGALAEAFF
>TRBJ2-1|.|16|TRBD2|TRBV7-3
TGTGCCAGCAGCTCCATACCCAGCGGGAGGAGGGATGAGCAGTTCTTC
CASSSIPSGRRDEQFF
>TRBJ2-7|.|12|TRBD1|TRBV7-9
TGTGCCAGCAGGGGGGACAGGGACGAGCAGTACTTC
CASRGDRDEQYF
>TRBJ2-2|few|15|TRBD1|TRBV19
TGTGCCAGTAGTATAGAGACAGGGAAATCCGGGGAGCTGTTTTTT
CASSIETGKSGELFF
>TRBJ2-1|.|16|.|TRBV19
TGTGCCAGTAGTATATCAGCCGGGAGTCTGAACAATGAGCAGTTCTTC
CASSISAGSLNNEQFF